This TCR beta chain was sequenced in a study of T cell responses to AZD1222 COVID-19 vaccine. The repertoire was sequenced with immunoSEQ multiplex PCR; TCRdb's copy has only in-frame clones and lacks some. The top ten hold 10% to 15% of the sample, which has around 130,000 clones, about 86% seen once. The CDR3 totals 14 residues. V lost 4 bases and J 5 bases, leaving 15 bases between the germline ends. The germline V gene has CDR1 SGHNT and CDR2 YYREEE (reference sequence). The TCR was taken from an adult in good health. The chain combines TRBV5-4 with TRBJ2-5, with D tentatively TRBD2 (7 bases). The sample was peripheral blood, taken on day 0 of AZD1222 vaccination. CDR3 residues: CASSPGGFGETQYF. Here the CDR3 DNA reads TGTGCCAGCAGCCCGGGGGGCTTCGGGGAGACCCAGTACTTC. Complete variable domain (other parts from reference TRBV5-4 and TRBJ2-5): ETGVTQSPTHLIKTRGQQVTLRCSSQSGHNTVSWYQQALGQGPQFIFQYYREEENGRGNFPPRFSGLQFPNYSSELNVNALELDDSALYLCASSPGGFGETQYFGPGTRLLVL.